A selection of T cell receptor beta chains follows, all from one sample in a study of shared T cell receptors in the human thymus. This table comes from immunoSEQ multiplex PCR, and its TCRdb copy is limited to in-frame clones, with some not included. The sample has about 540,000 clones, around 78% seen once. This same sample was also part of a study on human thymus T cells.

The source material was thymocytes. These receptor sequences come from a boy younger than two with a congenital heart defect. Each CDR3 is given with its conserved first and last residue. Each record gives: V gene, J gene, clone size, CDR3 length, CDR3 protein. Some rows have no size entry. The others give once, few or many, or a class for an expanded clone.

V gene: TRBV5-1
J gene: TRBJ2-7
clone size: -
CDR3 length: 14
CDR3 protein: CASSLGGPTYEQYF

V gene: TRBV7-2
J gene: TRBJ1-2
clone size: -
CDR3 length: 16
CDR3 protein: CASSLEGGGGSYGYTF

V gene: TRBV9
J gene: TRBJ2-3
clone size: -
CDR3 length: 19
CDR3 protein: CASSVAGAKGARDTDTQYF

V gene: TRBV10-3
J gene: TRBJ2-1
clone size: -
CDR3 length: 16
CDR3 protein: CAISNFGQVTDNEQFF

V gene: TRBV30
J gene: TRBJ1-5
clone size: -
CDR3 length: 15
CDR3 protein: CAWSPPGTGYQPQHF

V gene: TRBV28
J gene: TRBJ2-1
clone size: once
CDR3 length: 16
CDR3 protein: CASSFSGGRSYNEQFF

V gene: TRBV5-4
J gene: TRBJ2-7
clone size: few
CDR3 length: 13
CDR3 protein: CASNRSATYEQYF

V gene: TRBV25-1
J gene: TRBJ1-2
clone size: -
CDR3 length: 14
CDR3 protein: CASSDRKTGDGYTF

V gene: TRBV6-1
J gene: TRBJ2-7
clone size: -
CDR3 length: 15
CDR3 protein: CASSDGQTVPYEQYF

V gene: TRBV19
J gene: TRBJ2-7
clone size: few
CDR3 length: 15
CDR3 protein: CASSIVGLEGHEQYF

V gene: TRBV10-3
J gene: TRBJ2-1
clone size: -
CDR3 length: 14
CDR3 protein: CAISESRGPNEQFF

V gene: TRBV5-4
J gene: TRBJ2-7
clone size: -
CDR3 length: 15
CDR3 protein: CASSSLPPRGYEQYF

V gene: TRBV7-6
J gene: TRBJ2-7
clone size: -
CDR3 length: 13
CDR3 protein: CASSFRQGRPPYF

V gene: TRBV4-1
J gene: TRBJ1-3
clone size: -
CDR3 length: 19
CDR3 protein: CASSQEAVLGKSSGNTIYF

V gene: TRBV7-2
J gene: TRBJ2-7
clone size: -
CDR3 length: 14
CDR3 protein: CASSLETSALEQYF

V gene: TRBV12-5
J gene: TRBJ2-5
clone size: -
CDR3 length: 16
CDR3 protein: CASGLWEGDVSETQYF

V gene: TRBV5-1
J gene: -
clone size: -
CDR3 length: 17
CDR3 protein: CASSPSRSGVISYEQYF

V gene: TRBV5-8
J gene: TRBJ2-7
clone size: few
CDR3 length: 16
CDR3 protein: CASSFRGTSEPYEQYF

V gene: TRBV30
J gene: TRBJ2-7
clone size: -
CDR3 length: 17
CDR3 protein: CAWSGPYPGQGGYEQYF

V gene: TRBV10-2
J gene: TRBJ2-3
clone size: -
CDR3 length: 17
CDR3 protein: CASSEGRPGGGTDTQYF

V gene: TRBV28
J gene: TRBJ2-4
clone size: -
CDR3 length: 19
CDR3 protein: CASNRLAGGPGGPKNIQYF

V gene: TRBV9
J gene: TRBJ2-2
clone size: -
CDR3 length: 16
CDR3 protein: CASSPGLAGGTGELFF

V gene: TRBV5-1
J gene: TRBJ2-3
clone size: -
CDR3 length: 16
CDR3 protein: CASSSSSGSWADTQYF

V gene: TRBV11-2
J gene: TRBJ2-7
clone size: -
CDR3 length: 13
CDR3 protein: CASSPRVSYEQYF

V gene: TRBV23-1
J gene: TRBJ1-5
clone size: once
CDR3 length: 17
CDR3 protein: CASSQFGQGAINQPQHF

V gene: TRBV4-3
J gene: TRBJ2-1
clone size: -
CDR3 length: 12
CDR3 protein: CASSPVLNEQFF

V gene: TRBV7-3
J gene: TRBJ2-2
clone size: -
CDR3 length: 17
CDR3 protein: CASSLKWAGGNTGELFF

V gene: TRBV30
J gene: TRBJ2-4
clone size: -
CDR3 length: 16
CDR3 protein: CAWSESLEGTKNIQYF

V gene: TRBV4-2
J gene: -
clone size: -
CDR3 length: 15
CDR3 protein: CASSQDAGGGYEQYF

V gene: TRBV7-9
J gene: TRBJ2-7
clone size: -
CDR3 length: 15
CDR3 protein: CASSLGSGPAYEQYF

V gene: TRBV2
J gene: TRBJ2-7
clone size: -
CDR3 length: 18
CDR3 protein: CASSDGSSGKRSSYEQYF

V gene: TRBV27
J gene: TRBJ1-2
clone size: -
CDR3 length: 17
CDR3 protein: CTSSLSGTGVSNYGYTF

V gene: TRBV5-6
J gene: TRBJ1-2
clone size: -
CDR3 length: 16
CDR3 protein: CASILGGQGHNYGYTF

V gene: TRBV5-1
J gene: TRBJ2-7
clone size: -
CDR3 length: 15
CDR3 protein: CASSEASGGPYEQYF

V gene: TRBV7-2
J gene: TRBJ2-2
clone size: -
CDR3 length: 14
CDR3 protein: CASSLPGDTGELFF

V gene: TRBV6-1
J gene: TRBJ2-1
clone size: -
CDR3 length: 17
CDR3 protein: CASSELGLAGGPDEQFF

V gene: TRBV7-6
J gene: TRBJ1-4
clone size: few
CDR3 length: 15
CDR3 protein: CASSIRPGQREKLFF

V gene: TRBV27
J gene: TRBJ2-7
clone size: -
CDR3 length: 16
CDR3 protein: CASSLSSRDPSYEQYF

V gene: TRBV13
J gene: TRBJ2-1
clone size: -
CDR3 length: 16
CDR3 protein: CASPFPPFSSYNEQFF

V gene: TRBV6-5
J gene: TRBJ2-3
clone size: -
CDR3 length: 16
CDR3 protein: CASSSRLAGGQDTQYF

V gene: TRBV5-4
J gene: TRBJ2-7
clone size: once
CDR3 length: 14
CDR3 protein: CASSSRGPAYEQYF

V gene: TRBV5-1
J gene: TRBJ1-5
clone size: -
CDR3 length: 14
CDR3 protein: CASSFGRGDQPQHF

V gene: TRBV11-2
J gene: TRBJ2-1
clone size: -
CDR3 length: 13
CDR3 protein: CASSSGRTEEQFF

V gene: TRBV5-1
J gene: TRBJ2-3
clone size: -
CDR3 length: 17
CDR3 protein: CASSLLEGGQKVDTQYF

V gene: TRBV11-3
J gene: TRBJ2-2
clone size: -
CDR3 length: 17
CDR3 protein: CASSLDEREGAPGELFF

V gene: TRBV6-1
J gene: TRBJ2-5
clone size: -
CDR3 length: 15
CDR3 protein: CASSEPDSWMETQYF

V gene: TRBV7-9
J gene: TRBJ2-1
clone size: -
CDR3 length: 14
CDR3 protein: CASSLVGDHNEQFF

V gene: TRBV5-6
J gene: TRBJ2-5
clone size: -
CDR3 length: 15
CDR3 protein: CASSCSTGGVETQYF

V gene: TRBV5-1
J gene: TRBJ2-1
clone size: -
CDR3 length: 18
CDR3 protein: CASTWGSQGPSSYNEQFF

V gene: TRBV28
J gene: TRBJ2-7
clone size: -
CDR3 length: 15
CDR3 protein: CASSLILAGPYEQYF

V gene: TRBV9
J gene: TRBJ2-5
clone size: -
CDR3 length: 15
CDR3 protein: CASSVGIRGQETQYF